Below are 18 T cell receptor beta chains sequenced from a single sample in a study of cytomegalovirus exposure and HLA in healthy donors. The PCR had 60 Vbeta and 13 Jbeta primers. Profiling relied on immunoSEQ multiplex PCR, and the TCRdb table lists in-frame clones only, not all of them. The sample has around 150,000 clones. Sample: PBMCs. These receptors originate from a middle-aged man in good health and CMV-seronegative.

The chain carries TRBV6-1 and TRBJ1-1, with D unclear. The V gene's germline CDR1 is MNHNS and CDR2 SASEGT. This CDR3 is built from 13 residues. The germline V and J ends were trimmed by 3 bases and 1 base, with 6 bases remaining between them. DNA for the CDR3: TGTGCCAGCAGTGATCGGGGGAACACTGAAGCTTTCTTT. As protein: CASSDRGNTEAFF.

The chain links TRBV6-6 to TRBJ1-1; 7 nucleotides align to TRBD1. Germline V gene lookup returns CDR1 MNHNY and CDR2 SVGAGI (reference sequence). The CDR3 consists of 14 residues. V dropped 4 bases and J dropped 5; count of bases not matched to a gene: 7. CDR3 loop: CASSFQDRATEAFF. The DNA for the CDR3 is TGTGCCAGCAGTTTTCAAGACAGGGCGACTGAAGCTTTCTTT.

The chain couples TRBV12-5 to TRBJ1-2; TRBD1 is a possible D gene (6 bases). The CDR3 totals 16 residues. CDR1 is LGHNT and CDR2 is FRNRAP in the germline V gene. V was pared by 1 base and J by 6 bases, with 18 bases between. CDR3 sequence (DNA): TGTGCTAGTGGTTTGGGCCTAGGGACATTTTACGATGGCTACACCTTC. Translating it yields CASGLGLGTFYDGYTF.

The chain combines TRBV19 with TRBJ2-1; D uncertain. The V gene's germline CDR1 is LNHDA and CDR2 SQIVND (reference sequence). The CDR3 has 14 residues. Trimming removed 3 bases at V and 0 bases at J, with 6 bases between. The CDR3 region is CASSILSSYNEQFF. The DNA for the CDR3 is TGTGCCAGTAGTATTCTCAGCTCCTACAATGAGCAGTTCTTC.

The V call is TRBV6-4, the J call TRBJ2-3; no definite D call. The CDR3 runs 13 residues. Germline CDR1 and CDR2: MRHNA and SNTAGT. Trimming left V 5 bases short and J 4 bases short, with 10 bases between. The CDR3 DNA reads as TGTGCCAGCAGTCGGCGGCTGTCAGATACGCAGTATTTT. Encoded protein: CASSRRLSDTQYF.

The CDR3 sequence: CASSAQGMGQPQHF. The CDR3 nucleotides read TGCGCCAGCAGCGCACAGGGAATGGGTCAGCCCCAGCATTTT. The chain recombines TRBV5-1 with TRBJ1-5; D perhaps matches TRBD1 (6 bases). The CDR3 is 14 amino acids. The V end was cut by 4 bases, the J end by 6 bases, with 14 bases between. The germline V gene has CDR1 SGHRS and CDR2 YFSETQ.

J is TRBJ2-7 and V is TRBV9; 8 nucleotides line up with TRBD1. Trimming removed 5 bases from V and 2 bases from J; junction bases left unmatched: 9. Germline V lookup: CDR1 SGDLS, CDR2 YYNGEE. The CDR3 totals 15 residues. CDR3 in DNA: TGTGCCAGCAGTTCAGGGGGCTCCCCACCCTACGAGCAGTACTTC. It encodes CASSSGGSPPYEQYF.

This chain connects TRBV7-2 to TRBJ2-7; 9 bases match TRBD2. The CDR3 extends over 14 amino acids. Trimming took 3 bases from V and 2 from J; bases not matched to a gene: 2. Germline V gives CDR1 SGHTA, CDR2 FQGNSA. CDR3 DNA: TGTGCCAGCAGCTTGACTAGCGGTACCTACGAGCAGTACTTC. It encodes CASSLTSGTYEQYF. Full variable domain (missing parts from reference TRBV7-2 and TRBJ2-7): GAGVSQSPSNKVTEKGKDVELRCDPISGHTALYWYRQSLGQGLEFLIYFQGNSAPDKSGLPSDRFSAERTGGSVSTLTIQRTQQEDSAVYLCASSLTSGTYEQYFGPGTRLTVT.

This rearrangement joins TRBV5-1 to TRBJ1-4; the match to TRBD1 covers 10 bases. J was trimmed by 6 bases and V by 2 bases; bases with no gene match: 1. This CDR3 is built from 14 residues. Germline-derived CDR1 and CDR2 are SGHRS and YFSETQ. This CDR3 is CASSFGTGDEKLFF. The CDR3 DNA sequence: TGCGCCAGCAGCTTCGGGACAGGGGATGAAAAACTGTTTTTT.

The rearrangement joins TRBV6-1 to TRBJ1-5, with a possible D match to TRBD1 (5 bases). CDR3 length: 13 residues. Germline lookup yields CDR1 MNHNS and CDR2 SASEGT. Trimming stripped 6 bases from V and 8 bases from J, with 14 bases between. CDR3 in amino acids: CASSDSSRKPQHF. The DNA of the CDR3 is TGTGCCAGCAGCGACAGCTCGAGGAAGCCCCAGCATTTT.

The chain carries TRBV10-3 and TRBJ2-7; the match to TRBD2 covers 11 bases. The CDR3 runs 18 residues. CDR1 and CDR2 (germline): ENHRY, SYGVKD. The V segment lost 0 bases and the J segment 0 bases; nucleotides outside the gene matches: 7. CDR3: CAISESRLAGGSSYEQYF. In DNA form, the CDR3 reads TGTGCCATCAGTGAGTCAAGGCTAGCGGGGGGCAGCTCCTACGAGCAGTACTTC.

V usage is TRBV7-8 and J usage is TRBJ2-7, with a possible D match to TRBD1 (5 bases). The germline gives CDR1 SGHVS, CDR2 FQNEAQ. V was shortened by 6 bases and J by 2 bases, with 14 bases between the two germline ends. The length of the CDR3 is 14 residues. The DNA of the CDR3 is TGTGCCAGCAGTCAAACAGGCGTAACCTACGAGCAGTACTTC. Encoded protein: CASSQTGVTYEQYF.

CDR3: CASSAQGYEQYF. The CDR3 bases are TGTGCCAGCAGCGCCCAGGGTTACGAGCAGTACTTC. This chain links TRBV6-1 with TRBJ2-7; D may be TRBD1 (5 bases). The V end was cut by 6 bases, the J end by 4 bases, with 10 bases between. The CDR3 has 12 residues. CDR1 and CDR2 from the germline V gene are MNHNS and SASEGT.

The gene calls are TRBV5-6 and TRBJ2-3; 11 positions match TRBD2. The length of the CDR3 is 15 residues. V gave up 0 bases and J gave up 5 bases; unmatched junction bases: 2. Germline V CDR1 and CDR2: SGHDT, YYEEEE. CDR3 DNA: TGTGCCAGCAGCTTGGTTAGCGGGGGGGGAGATACGCAGTATTTT. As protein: CASSLVSGGGDTQYF.

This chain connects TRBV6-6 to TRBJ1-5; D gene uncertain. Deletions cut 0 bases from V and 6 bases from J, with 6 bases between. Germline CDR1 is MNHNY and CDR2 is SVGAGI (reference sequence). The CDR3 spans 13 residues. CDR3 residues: CASSYSASQPQHF. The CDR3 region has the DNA TGTGCCAGCAGTTACTCTGCGAGTCAGCCCCAGCATTTT.

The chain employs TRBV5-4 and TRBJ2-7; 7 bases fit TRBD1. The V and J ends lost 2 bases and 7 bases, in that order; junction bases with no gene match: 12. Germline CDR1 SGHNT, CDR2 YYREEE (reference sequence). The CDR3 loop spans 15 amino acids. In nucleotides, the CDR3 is TGTGCCAGCAGCTTTCGGGCAGGGGGATCTGGAGAGCAGTACTTC. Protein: CASSFRAGGSGEQYF.

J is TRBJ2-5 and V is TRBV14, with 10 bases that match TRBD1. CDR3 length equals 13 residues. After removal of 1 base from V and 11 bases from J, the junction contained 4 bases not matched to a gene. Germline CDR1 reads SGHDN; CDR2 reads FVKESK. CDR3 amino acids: CASSQGTGGEQYF. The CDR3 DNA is TGTGCCAGCAGCCAAGGGACAGGGGGTGAGCAGTACTTC.

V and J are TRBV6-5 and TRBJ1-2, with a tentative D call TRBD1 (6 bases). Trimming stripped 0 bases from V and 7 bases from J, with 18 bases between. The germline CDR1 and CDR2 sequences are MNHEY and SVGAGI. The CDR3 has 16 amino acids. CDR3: CASSYSGNRERSGYTF. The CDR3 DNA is TGTGCCAGCAGTTACTCGGGTAACAGGGAGCGGAGTGGCTACACCTTC.